This T cell receptor beta chain appears in the sequencing data of a study of blood T cell repertoires in COVID-19 (dated by TCRdb to 2020 to 2022). The study in broad terms: The collaborator samples originated in the United States, Italy and Spain and spanned the acute and convalescent phases of COVID-19. Where available, HLA class I and class II types were taken from metadata supplied by the sample provider and were not determined by assay-based typing. Samples were obtained from the ongoing ImmuneRACE study (first 160 participants) and from over 1,000 subjects provided by 6 global collaborators. Sample metadata almost always included a de-identified subject ID, COVID-19 status, age in years and sex. A freely available public database, intended as a resource for researchers studying the immune response to SARS-CoV-2, is where the repertoires were released. The dataset comprised deeply sampled blood TCRbeta repertoires from subjects exposed to, actively infected with, or recovered from COVID-19. The material from the prospective study consisted of cDNA or gDNA derived from T cells, B-cell-depleted T cells, or PBMCs. Beyond this particular receptor, the publication reports: The amount of clinical and demographic metadata varied by source and participant and was provided uncurated.

The collaborating institutions used their own protocols to collect whole blood in K2EDTA tubes. Collaborator samples were shipped for TCRbeta analysis as frozen whole blood, isolated PBMCs, or DNA extracted from either sample type. TCRbeta CDR3 regions were amplified from genomic DNA by means of the immunoSEQ Assay, a bias-controlled multiplex PCR. Per the authors' processing: Within the assay, amplification of reference gene primers was used to estimate how many nucleated cells each sample contained. To quantify the absolute abundance of each unique TCRbeta CDR3 rearrangement, sequence reads were collapsed and filtered. For each sample, productive Simpson clonality was calculated as the square root of Simpson's diversity index across productive rearrangements. Held by TCRdb, this immuneACCESS table contains in-frame sequences only and omits some clones. Under half of the omission traces to an unresolved V gene where checked; the cause of the rest is unknown. That table furnishes V, J and clone size, whereas the DNA furnished D and trimming. Here the sample has some 100,000 clones; 90% occur a single time. The ten largest clonotypes hold roughly 5% of the sample.

This clone was found a few times. Its antigen has not been determined. No base-level quality is on record; no much larger clone is a single base apart. Other DNA sequences in the sample encode the same CDR3. Sequencing was done on a sample of peripheral blood. The sequence derives from a man aged 50 to 60 with acute or convalescent COVID-19.

The base sequence is TGTGCCAGCAGCGGGACTAGCGGGACAGATACGCAGTATTTT. Translated, this is CASSGTSGTDTQYF. The rearrangement joined TRBV5-8 to TRBJ2-3; TRBD2 lines up with 12 middle nucleotides. CDR1 SGHTS and CDR2 YDEGEE were looked up in the germline V gene. The CDR3 covers 14 residues, taking in both the cysteine and the phenylalanine. Only the CDR3 DNA is retained, 42 bases long and in frame from the first base. At the junction V is shortened by 4 bases and J by 3 bases; bases outside the gene matches: 0.